This passage covers 19 T cell receptor beta chains from one sample sequenced in a study of blood T cell repertoires in COVID-19. This table comes from immunoSEQ multiplex PCR, and its TCRdb copy is limited to in-frame clones, with some not included. The sample contains about 160,000 clones, approximately 86% of which appear only once. The sequenced material came from peripheral blood. These receptors were taken from a woman between 35 and 50 years old with COVID-19, enrolled during active disease.

V usage is TRBV12-5 and J usage is TRBJ2-3; D perhaps matches TRBD1 (6 bases). This CDR3 region has 15 residues. Germline V gives CDR1 LGHNT, CDR2 FRNRAP. Trimming took 3 bases from V and 6 from J, leaving 16 bases between them. The CDR3 here is CASGLGGPPVDTQYF. CDR3 coding DNA: TGTGCTAGTGGTTTAGGGGGACCCCCGGTGGATACGCAGTATTTT.

The rearrangement links TRBV30 to TRBJ1-3; 8 nucleotides align to TRBD1. Germline CDR1 is GTSNPN and CDR2 is SVGIG (reference sequence). The CDR3 sequence is 14 residues long. V was clipped by 3 bases and J by 0 bases; unmatched bases: 1. Written as DNA, the CDR3 is TGTGCCTGGAGCACAGGGGGCTCTGGAAACACCATATATTTT. It yields the protein CAWSTGGSGNTIYF.

This clone occurred a few times. The chain has TRBV27 and TRBJ1-3; D remains unclear. The germline gives CDR1 MNHEY, CDR2 SMNVEV (reference sequence). The CDR3 consists of 13 residues. The V gene lost 5 bases and the J gene lost 7 bases, with 12 bases spanning the gap. In DNA form, the CDR3 reads TGTGCCAGCAGTCCCGCAGGAGGGAACACCATATATTTT. Protein sequence: CASSPAGGNTIYF.

The CDR3 sequence is CASSLGGLAGVEQYF. DNA for the CDR3: TGTGCCAGCAGTTTGGGGGGACTAGCGGGGGTCGAGCAGTACTTC. The J gene is TRBJ2-7, the V gene TRBV28; 14 positions match TRBD2. Germline trimming cut 3 bases from V and 6 bases from J; bases unmatched to any gene: 4. CDR3 length equals 15 residues. Germline V lookup: CDR1 MDHEN, CDR2 SYDVKM.

The chain joins TRBV5-5 to TRBJ2-5; TRBD1 matches 9 bases. V trimming: 4 bases; J trimming: 2 bases; junction bases outside the gene matches: 12. Germline CDR1 and CDR2: SGHKS and YYEKEE (reference sequence). This CDR3 is built from 17 residues. The CDR3 DNA reads as TGTGCCAGCAGCCCGACCGGGACAGGGATGTTTCAAGAGACCCAGTACTTC. This gives the protein CASSPTGTGMFQETQYF.

The V gene is TRBV19, the J gene TRBJ2-2; D might be TRBD2 (5 bases). The V end lost 6 bases, the J end lost 13 bases, and 12 bases lay between the germline ends. The CDR3 is 11 amino acids. Germline lookup yields CDR1 LNHDA and CDR2 SQIVND (reference sequence). For the CDR3, the DNA is TGTGCCAGTAGAGAGGGTCGAGGGCTGTTTTTT. Its translation: CASREGRGLFF.

The rearrangement uses TRBV6-5 and TRBJ2-3; D gene ambiguous. V dropped 5 bases and J dropped 2 bases, with 5 bases sitting between them. This CDR3 spans 12 amino acids. In germline, CDR1 is MNHEY, CDR2 SVGAGI. Written as DNA, the CDR3 is TGTGCCAGCAGTCTAATCACAGATACGCAGTATTTT. Amino acids: CASSLITDTQYF.

The chain joins TRBV18 to TRBJ2-7; TRBD2 matches at 8 bases. V was clipped by 5 bases and J by 0 bases; unmatched bases: 9. The CDR3 loop spans 16 amino acids. Looked up from germline, CDR1 is KGHSH and CDR2 is LQKENI. This chain's CDR3 is CASSSSPGLDSYEQYF. In DNA, the CDR3 is TGTGCCAGCTCATCGAGCCCGGGACTAGACTCCTACGAGCAGTACTTC.

CDR3 protein: CASSRDRSDNTEAFF. CDR3 sequence (DNA): TGTGCCAGCAGCCGGGACAGAAGCGATAACACTGAAGCTTTCTTT. The chain uses TRBV7-2 and TRBJ1-1, with 7 positions matching TRBD1. From germline, CDR1 is SGHTA and CDR2 FQGNSA. The CDR3 sequence is 15 residues long. J was trimmed by 2 bases and V by 5 bases; bases with no gene match: 8.

Here the CDR3 reads CAIKGQGEGQPQHF. CDR3 DNA: TGTGCCATCAAGGGACAGGGAGAAGGGCAGCCCCAGCATTTT. The chain uses TRBV10-3 and TRBJ1-5, with 9 bases matching TRBD1. Germline V gives CDR1 ENHRY, CDR2 SYGVKD. The V segment lost 7 bases and the J segment 7 bases; nucleotides outside the gene matches: 8. The CDR3 loop spans 14 amino acids.

Ten or more counts support this clone. The chain is built from TRBV28 and TRBJ1-2, with 8 bases aligning to TRBD1. Germline V gene data show CDR1 as MDHEN and CDR2 as SYDVKM. The CDR3 covers 12 residues. V trimming: 3 bases; J trimming: 8 bases; junction bases outside the gene matches: 2. The CDR3 bases are TGTGCCAGCAGTTTGGACAGGGACGGCTACACCTTC. This gives the protein CASSLDRDGYTF.

This rearrangement joins TRBV5-5 to TRBJ2-2; D ambiguous. Germline lookup yields CDR1 SGHKS and CDR2 YYEKEE (reference sequence). Trimming pared 5 bases from V and 3 bases from J, leaving 8 bases between. This CDR3 has 13 amino acids. The CDR3 coding sequence is TGTGCCAGCAGACCGGCGGACACCGGGGAGCTGTTTTTT. Translated: CASRPADTGELFF.

This chain links TRBV27 with TRBJ2-5, with 8 positions matching TRBD1. J was trimmed by 4 bases and V by 9 bases; bases with no gene match: 13. The length of the CDR3 is 15 residues. Germline loops: CDR1 MNHEY, CDR2 SMNVEV (reference sequence). CDR3: CASLSRETGVETQYF. CDR3 coding DNA: TGTGCCAGTCTTTCCAGGGAGACAGGGGTAGAGACCCAGTACTTC.

This rearrangement joins TRBV13 to TRBJ1-4; no clear D. Looked up from germline, CDR1 is PRHDT and CDR2 is FYEKMQ (reference sequence). There are 18 residues in the CDR3. The V end was cut by 5 bases, the J end by 1 base, with 20 bases between. CDR3 DNA: TGTGCCAGCAGCAAACGGGCAGGAAGAGGAGGAACTAATGAAAAACTGTTTTTT. This codes for CASSKRAGRGGTNEKLFF.

The rearrangement uses TRBV28 and TRBJ2-1; 12 bases map to TRBD2. Germline CDR1 reads MDHEN; CDR2 reads SYDVKM. V was clipped by 2 bases and J by 5 bases; unmatched bases: 7. The CDR3 has 17 amino acids. In DNA, the CDR3 is TGTGCCAGCAGTTTAAGTGGTGCTAGCGGGGGGGACAATGAGCAGTTCTTC. Residues: CASSLSGASGGDNEQFF.

The CDR3 loop reads CASSYRGGKGETQYF. CDR3 DNA: TGTGCCAGCAGTTACCGAGGGGGCAAAGGAGAGACCCAGTACTTC. The chain carries TRBV6-5 and TRBJ2-5; TRBD1 matches 7 bases. From germline, CDR1 is MNHEY and CDR2 SVGAGI. The V gene end was trimmed by 2 bases and the J gene end by 4 bases; junction bases not matched to a gene: 7. The CDR3 is 15 amino acids.

The chain carries TRBV28 and TRBJ2-5; 7 bases line up with TRBD1. The V and J ends lost 3 bases and 3 bases, in that order; junction bases with no gene match: 4. This CDR3 spans 14 amino acids. CDR1 and CDR2 (germline): MDHEN, SYDVKM. CDR3 loop: CASSFVGGKETQYF. In DNA, the CDR3 is TGTGCCAGCAGTTTTGTAGGGGGCAAAGAGACCCAGTACTTC.

V and J are TRBV10-3 and TRBJ1-1, with TRBD1 matching over 7 bases. Germline values: CDR1 ENHRY, CDR2 SYGVKD. The J segment lost 4 bases and the V segment lost 5 bases, leaving 7 bases of the junction unmatched. The CDR3 extends over 14 amino acids. For the CDR3, the DNA is TGTGCCATCAGTTCGGACAGGCTGGGCACTGAAGCTTTCTTT. As protein: CAISSDRLGTEAFF.

This rearrangement joins TRBV7-2 to TRBJ2-3, with D possibly TRBD1 on 5 matching bases. CDR3 length: 13 amino acids. Germline V gives CDR1 SGHTA, CDR2 FQGNSA. The V end was cut by 4 bases, the J end by 8 bases, with 13 bases between. The CDR3 spells CASSWPGPGTQYF. DNA for the CDR3: TGTGCCAGCAGCTGGCCAGGGCCCGGTACGCAGTATTTT.